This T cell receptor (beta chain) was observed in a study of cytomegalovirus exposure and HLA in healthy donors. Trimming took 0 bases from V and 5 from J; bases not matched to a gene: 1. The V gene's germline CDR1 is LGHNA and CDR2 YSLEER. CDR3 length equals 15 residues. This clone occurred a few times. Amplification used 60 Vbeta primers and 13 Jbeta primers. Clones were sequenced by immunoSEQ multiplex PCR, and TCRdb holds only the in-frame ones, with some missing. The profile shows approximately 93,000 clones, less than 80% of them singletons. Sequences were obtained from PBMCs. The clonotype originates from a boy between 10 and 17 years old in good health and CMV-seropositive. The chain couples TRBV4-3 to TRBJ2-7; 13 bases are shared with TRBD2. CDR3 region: CASSQEGLAGDEQYF. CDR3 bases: TGCGCCAGCAGCCAAGAAGGACTAGCGGGAGACGAGCAGTACTTC.